The 28 T cell receptor beta chains in this list originate from one sample, sequenced in a study of cytomegalovirus exposure and HLA in healthy donors. Repertoires were generated with immunoSEQ multiplex PCR, while TCRdb's copy carries only in-frame clones and drops some. The sample shows 170,000 or so clones, approximately 84% of them seen only once. Sequenced: PBMCs. The receptors shown here come from a woman aged 18-29 years in good health and CMV-seropositive.

Worth noting for this clone: A much more abundant neighbour one base away suggests this may be a read error. This sample also contains other DNA sequences that code for the same CDR3. The chain is built from TRBV27 and TRBJ2-7; 9 nucleotides match TRBD1. With 3 bases clipped from V and 3 bases from J, the junction kept 0 bases outside the gene matches. The length of the CDR3 is 13 residues. Per germline, CDR1 MNHEY and CDR2 SMNVEV (reference sequence). In DNA form, the CDR3 reads TGTGCCAGCAGTTTGACAGGGGGCTACGAGCAGTACTTC. As protein: CASSLTGGYEQYF.

The chain combines TRBV7-8 with TRBJ2-5; 9 nucleotides agree with TRBD1. V was clipped by 4 bases and J by 3 bases; unmatched bases: 0. Looked up from germline, CDR1 is SGHVS and CDR2 is FQNEAQ. The CDR3 totals 13 residues. CDR3 bases: TGTGCCAGCAGCTGGGACAGGGAAGAGACCCAGTACTTC. Amino acids: CASSWDREETQYF.

This clone came up a few times. This chain links TRBV5-1 with TRBJ2-5, with TRBD2 matching over 8 bases. This CDR3 spans 15 amino acids. CDR1 is SGHRS and CDR2 is YFSETQ in the germline V gene. The trim removed 4 bases at V and 5 bases at J, leaving 10 bases unmatched. CDR3: CASSMTGTRYETQYF. The CDR3 DNA reads TGCGCCAGCAGCATGACCGGGACTAGGTATGAGACCCAGTACTTC.

This chain links TRBV4-1 with TRBJ1-4; D gene unclear. The CDR3 has 15 residues. V was shortened by 0 bases and J by 6 bases, with 11 bases between the two germline ends. Looked up from germline, CDR1 is MGHRA and CDR2 is YSYEKL. CDR3 nucleotides: TGCGCCAGCAGCCAAGATCTTGACTACGATGAAAAACTGTTTTTT. This encodes CASSQDLDYDEKLFF.

The chain carries TRBV5-1 and TRBJ1-6; the D gene is possibly TRBD1 (5 bases). This CDR3 comprises 14 residues. The germline V gene encodes CDR1 SGHRS and CDR2 YFSETQ. V was trimmed by 3 bases and J by 9 bases, leaving 13 bases between them. CDR3 in amino acids: CASSSQSTASPLHF. The CDR3, as DNA: TGCGCCAGCAGCTCTCAATCGACAGCTTCACCCCTCCACTTT. The entire variable domain, with the rest obtained from reference TRBV5-1 and TRBJ1-6, is as follows: KAGVTQTPRYLIKTRGQQVTLSCSPISGHRSVSWYQQTPGQGLQFLFEYFSETQRNKGNFPGRFSGRQFSNSRSEMNVSTLELGDSALYLCASSSQSTASPLHFGNGTRLTVT.

This clone has a handful of counts. The gene calls are TRBV6-4 and TRBJ1-2, with 9 bases matching TRBD1. The CDR3 length is 15 residues. From germline, CDR1 is MRHNA and CDR2 SNTAGT. V was clipped by 3 bases and J by 7 bases; unmatched bases: 9. In nucleotides, the CDR3 is TGTGCCAGCAGTGATTCCCCGGACAGGGGTCGTGGCTACACCTTC. Its protein product is CASSDSPDRGRGYTF.

This sequence joins TRBV5-1 and TRBJ1-1; 12 nucleotides agree with TRBD1. V gave up 3 bases and J gave up 3 bases; unmatched junction bases: 6. This CDR3 has 16 amino acids. Germline V gene data show CDR1 as SGHRS and CDR2 as YFSETQ. Here the CDR3 DNA reads TGCGCCAGCAGCTCGGGACAGGGGGCGGCCTACACTGAAGCTTTCTTT. Its protein is CASSSGQGAAYTEAFF.

The V gene is TRBV27, the J gene TRBJ1-1; D possibly corresponds to TRBD1 (6 bases). The CDR3 contains 15 residues. V gave up 2 bases and J gave up 6 bases, with 16 bases separating them. Looked up from germline, CDR1 is MNHEY and CDR2 is SMNVEV (reference sequence). CDR3 sequence: CASSLDWGGAPEAFF. The CDR3 DNA sequence: TGTGCCAGCAGTTTAGATTGGGGGGGCGCACCTGAAGCTTTCTTT.

A remark on this clone: Sequence at one end of the junction differs from germline and may be a read error. V and J are TRBV2 and TRBJ2-3, with 9 positions matching TRBD2. The germline CDR1 and CDR2 sequences are SNHLY and FYNNEI. The CDR3 runs 17 residues. The DNA of the CDR3 is TGTGCCAGCAGTGAAGCGATAACAGGGACTAGCACAAATACGCAGTATTTT. This translates into CASSEAITGTSTNTQYF.

This clone was observed once. This rearrangement joins TRBV4-3 to TRBJ1-4, with D tentatively TRBD1 (5 bases). The CDR3 is 16 residues long. V was cut by 1 base and J by 11 bases, with 20 bases left in between. Germline CDR1 LGHNA, CDR2 YSLEER. In DNA, the CDR3 is TGCGCCAGCAGCCAAGTTTTAGGGCAGGGTAGCTGGAAACTGTTTTTT. Amino acids: CASSQVLGQGSWKLFF.

The sample holds one count of this clone. The gene calls are TRBV7-6 and TRBJ2-3, with 8 bases fitting TRBD2. The CDR3 runs to 16 residues. The junction had 6 bases not matched to a gene; V was cut back by 1 base and J by 3 bases. CDR1 and CDR2 (germline): SGHVS, FNYEAQ. CDR3 residues: CASSLGPRGGTDTQYF. The CDR3 nucleotides read TGTGCCAGCAGCTTAGGACCCCGGGGGGGAACAGATACGCAGTATTTT.

This chain joins TRBV5-1 and TRBJ1-2; D uncertain. Trimming shortened V by 3 bases and J by 4 bases, and 19 bases separated the two germline ends. The germline V gene has CDR1 SGHRS and CDR2 YFSETQ. This CDR3 comprises 16 residues. The CDR3 loop reads CASSWGQVQRSYGYTF. CDR3 nucleotides: TGCGCCAGCAGCTGGGGTCAGGTGCAGCGGTCCTATGGCTACACCTTC. Variable domain in full (rest from reference TRBV5-1 and TRBJ1-2): KAGVTQTPRYLIKTRGQQVTLSCSPISGHRSVSWYQQTPGQGLQFLFEYFSETQRNKGNFPGRFSGRQFSNSRSEMNVSTLELGDSALYLCASSWGQVQRSYGYTFGSGTRLTVV.

This clone has more than one count but fewer than ten. The CDR3 nucleotides are TGTGCCAGCAGCCAGCAGGGACAGGGAAATTCACCCCTCCACTTT. It codes for CASSQQGQGNSPLHF. The gene calls are TRBV7-9 and TRBJ1-6; 9 bases line up with TRBD1. Unmatched junction bases numbered 6, after V lost 5 bases and J lost 7 bases. The V gene's germline CDR1 is SEHNR and CDR2 FQNEAQ (reference sequence). CDR3 size: 15 residues.

V usage is TRBV2 and J usage is TRBJ2-1; D might be TRBD2 (5 bases). V was clipped by 9 bases and J by 6 bases, with 15 bases between them. This CDR3 spans 13 amino acids. CDR1 and CDR2 (germline): SNHLY, FYNNEI. The DNA of the CDR3 is TGTGCCAGTAGTAACTATGGGAGCAATGAGCAGTTCTTC. This translates into CASSNYGSNEQFF.

To note about this clone: Other nucleotide sequences from this sample produce the same CDR3. The chain uses TRBV18 and TRBJ1-1; D gene uncertain. Germline assignment: CDR1 KGHSH and CDR2 LQKENI. The V end was cut by 3 bases, the J end by 2 bases, with 4 bases between. This CDR3 comprises 12 residues. CDR3 in DNA: TGTGCCAGCTCACCCACAAACACTGAAGCTTTCTTT. It specifies CASSPTNTEAFF.

CDR3 protein: CASSLATDRFVHEQFF. The DNA for the CDR3 is TGCGCCAGCAGCTTGGCCACAGACAGGTTCGTCCATGAGCAGTTCTTC. The rearrangement joins TRBV5-1 to TRBJ2-1; maybe TRBD1 (6 bases). CDR1 is SGHRS and CDR2 is YFSETQ in the germline V gene. This CDR3 has 16 residues. The V end lost 0 bases, the J end lost 8 bases, and 18 bases lay between the germline ends.

The chain carries TRBV5-6 and TRBJ2-7, with 10 bases lining up with TRBD1. Germline loops: CDR1 SGHDT, CDR2 YYEEEE. CDR3 length: 13 residues. V dropped 5 bases and J dropped 6; count of bases not matched to a gene: 5. DNA of the CDR3: TGTGCCAGCAGAAGACAGGGGGCGCGCGAGCAGTACTTC. Translation gives CASRRQGAREQYF.

V and J are TRBV4-1 and TRBJ2-5, with a possible D match to TRBD1 (6 bases). Trimming took 0 bases from V and 0 from J, leaving 14 bases between them. The length of the CDR3 is 17 residues. Per germline, CDR1 MGHRA and CDR2 YSYEKL. The CDR3 DNA follows: TGCGCCAGCAGCCAAGATGAGGACAGTGACTACCAAGAGACCCAGTACTTC. It translates to CASSQDEDSDYQETQYF.

The DNA for the CDR3 is TGTGCCAGCAGTCTGCCCGGAGCTAATGAAAAACTGTTTTTT. Protein sequence: CASSLPGANEKLFF. The chain couples TRBV9 to TRBJ1-4; D gene ambiguous. Germline CDR1 SGDLS, CDR2 YYNGEE. The V gene lost 5 bases and the J gene lost 3 bases, with 11 bases spanning the gap. This CDR3 is 14 amino acids long.

In this sample, this clone turned up once. V gene TRBV5-1 combines with J gene TRBJ1-1, with 7 nucleotides matching TRBD1. V lost 1 base and J lost 10; bases outside the gene matches: 13. The germline V gene has CDR1 SGHRS and CDR2 YFSETQ. This CDR3 has 15 amino acids. The CDR3 nucleotides are TGCGCCAGCAGCTTGAGACAGGGAGGAACGGCGGTAGCTTTCTTT. This sequence encodes CASSLRQGGTAVAFF.

The chain joins TRBV7-9 to TRBJ2-2; 11 bases fit TRBD2. CDR1 is SEHNR and CDR2 is FQNEAQ in the germline V gene (reference sequence). The CDR3 has 16 residues. Trimming cost V 5 bases and J 1 base; bases outside gene matches: 3. The CDR3 sequence: CASSALAGGNTGELFF. CDR3 DNA: TGTGCCAGCAGCGCGCTAGCGGGGGGGAACACCGGGGAGCTGTTTTTT.

The sample holds a few counts of this clone. The CDR3 protein is CATSRPPSGELFF. The CDR3 DNA follows: TGTGCCACCAGCAGACCCCCTTCGGGGGAGCTGTTTTTT. V usage is TRBV15 and J usage is TRBJ2-2; D gene unclear. This CDR3 has 13 residues. V shed 2 bases and J shed 8 bases, with 9 bases lying between them. Germline V gene lookup returns CDR1 LNHNV and CDR2 YYDKDF (reference sequence).

A word on this clone: This sample also contains other DNA sequences that code for the same CDR3. The chain carries TRBV7-8 and TRBJ2-7; possible D gene TRBD1, 5 bases. V was clipped by 5 bases and J by 0 bases, with 11 bases between them. Germline V gene data show CDR1 as SGHVS and CDR2 as FQNEAQ. This CDR3 is 14 amino acids long. The chain's CDR3 is CASSPQGTSYEQYF. The CDR3 nucleotides read TGTGCCAGCAGCCCCCAGGGAACCTCCTACGAGCAGTACTTC.

The chain uses TRBV5-4 and TRBJ2-7, with a possible D match to TRBD2 (6 bases). The CDR3 loop spans 14 amino acids. CDR1 is SGHNT and CDR2 is YYREEE in the germline V gene (reference sequence). The germline V and J ends were trimmed by 2 bases and 2 bases, with 11 bases remaining between them. CDR3 sequence: CASSFRGNTYEQYF. The CDR3, as DNA: TGTGCCAGCAGCTTTCGGGGGAACACCTACGAGCAGTACTTC. Supplemented by reference TRBV5-4 and TRBJ2-7, the full variable domain reads ETGVTQSPTHLIKTRGQQVTLRCSSQSGHNTVSWYQQALGQGPQFIFQYYREEENGRGNFPPRFSGLQFPNYSSELNVNALELDDSALYLCASSFRGNTYEQYFGPGTRLTVT.

This clone has only one observation. The CDR3 here is CASPGTSGTGELFF. CDR3 DNA: TGTGCCAGTCCTGGGACTAGCGGAACCGGGGAGCTGTTTTTT. J is TRBJ2-2 and V is TRBV6-1; the match to TRBD2 covers 11 bases. The CDR3 loop spans 14 amino acids. CDR1 is MNHNS, CDR2 SASEGT, per germline. J was trimmed by 5 bases and V by 9 bases; bases with no gene match: 5.

V gene TRBV4-1 combines with J gene TRBJ2-7, with D perhaps matching TRBD2 (6 bases). In germline, CDR1 is MGHRA, CDR2 YSYEKL. With 0 bases removed from V and 2 bases from J, the gap between germline ends came to 11 bases. The CDR3 runs to 15 residues. The CDR3 DNA reads as TGCGCCAGCAGCCAAGAGTGGGCGGGGACCTACGAGCAGTACTTC. Protein sequence: CASSQEWAGTYEQYF.

The chain is built from TRBV29-1 and TRBJ1-2; D unresolved. The CDR3 is 12 residues long. Trimming took 4 bases from V and 4 from J, leaving 10 bases between them. CDR1 and CDR2 (germline): SQVTM, ANQGSEA. CDR3: CSVVVQPYGYTF. The DNA of the CDR3 is TGCAGCGTTGTTGTACAGCCCTATGGCTACACCTTC.

The chain is built from TRBV19 and TRBJ1-2; D call uncertain. CDR1 and CDR2 (germline): LNHDA, SQIVND (reference sequence). The length of the CDR3 is 14 residues. V was pared by 3 bases and J by 1 base, with 9 bases between. CDR3 bases: TGTGCCAGTAGTATGCTCGACAATAACTATGGCTACACCTTC. Translating gives CASSMLDNNYGYTF.